This TCR beta chain was retrieved from a study of regulatory T cells in long-lasting Graves disease. General study findings and limits: Persistent patients had a count of shared public clonotypes (around 2,500) that exceeded that of new patients (966).

Notes on this clonotype: Its antigen is as yet unknown.

Sample time point: newly diagnosed GD, antithyroid drugs for less than 3 months. PBMCs provided the RNA from which the TCR library was made. Under American Thyroid Association guidelines, Graves' disease was diagnosed. Combining iRepertoire HTBI primers with Arm-PCR of CDR3 regions, the authors built TCR beta libraries. TCRdb analysed the multiplex PCR reads with MiXCR anew, one entry per CDR3 protein. The sample yields 250,000 to 300,000 distinct CDR3 sequences, approximately 18% seen once. This sample was shared with a second study, whose subject was T cells in Graves' hyperthyroidism and ophthalmopathy. Per that study: Clinical symptoms, serum thyroxine, TRAb, thyroid ultrasound and orbital computed tomography informed diagnoses. The majority of expanded thyroid clonotypes above 0.001 also appeared in blood.

This clonotype originated in a woman between 25 and 40 years old with Graves disease. The starting material was peripheral blood mononuclear cells (PBMCs), obtained at new diagnosis, from a patient treated with antithyroid drugs.

The CDR3 loop reads CASEWGANYGYTF. CDR3 sequence (DNA): TGTGCCAGCGAGTGGGGGGCCAACTATGGCTACACCTTC. The genes are TRBV7-2 and TRBJ1-2, with a weak D call TRBD1 (6 bases). V gave up 8 bases and J gave up 2 bases, with 12 bases separating them. CDR1 and CDR2 from the germline V gene are SGHTA and FQGNSA. The CDR3 covers 13 residues. The whole variable domain, remainder taken from reference TRBV7-2 and TRBJ1-2, is GAGVSQSPSNKVTEKGKDVELRCDPISGHTALYWYRQSLGQGLEFLIYFQGNSAPDKSGLPSDRFSAERTGGSVSTLTIQRTQQEDSAVYLCASEWGANYGYTFGSGTRLTVV.